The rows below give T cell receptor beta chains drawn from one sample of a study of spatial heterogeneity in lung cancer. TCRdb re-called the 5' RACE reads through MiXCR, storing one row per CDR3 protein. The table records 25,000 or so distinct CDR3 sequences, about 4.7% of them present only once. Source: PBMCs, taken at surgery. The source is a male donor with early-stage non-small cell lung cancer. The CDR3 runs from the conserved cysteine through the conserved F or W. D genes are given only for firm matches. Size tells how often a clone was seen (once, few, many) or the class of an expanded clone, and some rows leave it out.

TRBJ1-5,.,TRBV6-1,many,CASSEVEEANQPQHF,TGTGCCAGCAGTGAAGTAGAAGAGGCCAATCAGCCCCAGCATTTT
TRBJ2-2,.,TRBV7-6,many,CASSLSGTSGELFF,TGTGCCAGCAGCTTATCGGGGACATCCGGGGAGCTGTTTTTT
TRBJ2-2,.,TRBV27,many,CASSPGQVTGELFF,TGTGCCAGTTCACCGGGACAAGTAACCGGGGAGCTGTTTTTT
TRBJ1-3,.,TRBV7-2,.,CASSLGYQGAGNTIYF,TGTGCCAGCAGCTTAGGTTACCAGGGCGCTGGAAACACCATATATTTT
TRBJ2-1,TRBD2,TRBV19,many,CASLGTSGGVRNEQFF,TGTGCCAGTCTCGGGACTAGCGGGGGGGTACGGAATGAGCAGTTCTTC
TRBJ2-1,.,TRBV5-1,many,CASRNHQGGSYNEQFF,TGCGCCAGCAGAAACCACCAGGGGGGGTCCTACAATGAGCAGTTCTTC
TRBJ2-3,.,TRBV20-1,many,CSARRAGFDTQYF,TGCAGTGCTAGGCGAGCAGGGTTTGATACGCAGTATTTT
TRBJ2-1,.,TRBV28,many,CASSDSSGFQFF,TGTGCCAGCAGTGATAGCAGCGGGTTCCAGTTCTTC
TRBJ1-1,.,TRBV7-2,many,CASSLAGLNTEAFF,TGTGCCAGCAGCTTAGCAGGCTTGAACACTGAAGCTTTCTTT
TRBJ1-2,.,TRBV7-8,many,CASSFSSGFGYGYTF,TGTGCCAGCAGCTTTTCTTCAGGGTTCGGCTATGGCTACACCTTC
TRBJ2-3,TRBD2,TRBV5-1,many,CASSSAAGVVTDTQYF,TGCGCCAGCAGTTCCGCAGCGGGAGTGGTGACAGATACGCAGTATTTT
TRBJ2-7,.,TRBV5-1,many,CASSSEFGISNYEQYF,TGCGCCAGCAGCTCCGAGTTCGGGATTAGTAACTACGAGCAGTACTTC
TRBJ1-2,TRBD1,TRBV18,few,CASSRGQASVGYTF,TGTGCCAGCTCACGTGGACAGGCCTCAGTTGGCTACACCTTC
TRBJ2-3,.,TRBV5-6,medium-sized,CASSLRGYATQYF,TGTGCCAGCAGCTTGCGCGGGTATGCTACGCAGTATTTT
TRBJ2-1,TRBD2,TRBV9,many,CASSSRGETYNEQFF,TGTGCCAGCAGCTCGCGGGGGGAAACCTACAATGAGCAGTTCTTC
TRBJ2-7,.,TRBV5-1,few,CASARFGFYEQYF,TGCGCCAGCGCGCGCTTCGGGTTCTACGAGCAGTACTTC
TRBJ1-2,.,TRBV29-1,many,CSVVGLFFGDYGYTF,TGCAGCGTTGTTGGCTTATTTTTCGGGGACTATGGCTACACCTTC
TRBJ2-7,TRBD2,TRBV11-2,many,CASSFGTSEIYEQYF,TGTGCCAGCAGCTTCGGAACTAGCGAGATCTACGAGCAGTACTTC
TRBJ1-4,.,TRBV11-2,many,CASSSRSGPSTTTNEKLFF,TGTGCCAGCAGCTCCCGGTCCGGACCCAGCACGACAACTAATGAAAAACTGTTTTTT
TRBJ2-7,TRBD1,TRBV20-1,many,CSAPGTGDYEQYF,TGCAGTGCCCCCGGGACAGGGGACTACGAGCAGTACTTC
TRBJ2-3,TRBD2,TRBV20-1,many,CSVQTSGRLPDTQYF,TGCAGTGTCCAGACTAGCGGGAGATTGCCAGATACGCAGTATTTT
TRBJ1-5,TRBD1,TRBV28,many,CASSKVGTGGQPQHF,TGTGCCAGCAGCAAAGTCGGGACAGGGGGTCAGCCCCAGCATTTT